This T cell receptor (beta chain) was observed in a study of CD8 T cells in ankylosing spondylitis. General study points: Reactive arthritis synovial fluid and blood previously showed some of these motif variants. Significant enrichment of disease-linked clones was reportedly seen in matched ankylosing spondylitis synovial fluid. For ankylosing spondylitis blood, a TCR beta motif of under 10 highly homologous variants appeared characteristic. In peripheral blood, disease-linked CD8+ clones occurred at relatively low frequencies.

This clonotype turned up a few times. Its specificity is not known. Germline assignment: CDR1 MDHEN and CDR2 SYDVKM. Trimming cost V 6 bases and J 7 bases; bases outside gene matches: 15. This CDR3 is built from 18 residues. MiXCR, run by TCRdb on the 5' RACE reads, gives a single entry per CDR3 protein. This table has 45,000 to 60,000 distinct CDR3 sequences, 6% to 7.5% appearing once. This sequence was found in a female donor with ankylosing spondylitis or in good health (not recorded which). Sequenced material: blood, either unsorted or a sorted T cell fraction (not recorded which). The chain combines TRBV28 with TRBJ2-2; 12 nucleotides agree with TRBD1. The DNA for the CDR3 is TGTGCCAGCAGAGAAACAGCGGGGACAGGGGGCGCGAGCGGGGAGCTGTTTTTT. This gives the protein CASRETAGTGGASGELFF.